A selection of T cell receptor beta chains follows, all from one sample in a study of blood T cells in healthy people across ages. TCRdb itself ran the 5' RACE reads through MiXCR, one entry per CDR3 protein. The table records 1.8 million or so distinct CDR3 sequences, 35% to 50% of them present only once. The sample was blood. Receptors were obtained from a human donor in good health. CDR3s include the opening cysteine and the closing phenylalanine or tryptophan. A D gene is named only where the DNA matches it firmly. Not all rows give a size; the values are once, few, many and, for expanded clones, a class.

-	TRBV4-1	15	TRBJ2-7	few	TGCGCCAGCAGCCAAGATTCCAATCAGTGGTACGAGCAGTACTTC	CASSQDSNQWYEQYF
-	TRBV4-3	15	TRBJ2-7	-	TGCGCCAGCAGCCAAGATCAGGGCAGTCCCTACGAGCAGTACTTC	CASSQDQGSPYEQYF
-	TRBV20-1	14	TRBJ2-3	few	TGCAGTGCTAGCATTAGCGGCTACACAGATACGCAGTATTTT	CSASISGYTDTQYF
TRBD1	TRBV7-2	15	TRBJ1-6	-	TGTGCCAGCAGCTTATGGACAGGGGGTAGTTCACCCCTCCACTTT	CASSLWTGGSSPLHF
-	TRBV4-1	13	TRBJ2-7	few	TGCGCCAGCAGACAGACGGGCAGGGGCGAGCAGTACTTC	CASRQTGRGEQYF
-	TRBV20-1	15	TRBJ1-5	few	TGCAGTGCCGCACCGACAGGCTTCATCCGAAAGCCCCAGCATTTT	CSAAPTGFIRKPQHF
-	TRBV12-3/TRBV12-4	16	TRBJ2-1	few	TGTGCCAGCAGTTTACGTCTGGGAGGCTCCTACAATGAGCAGTTCTTC	CASSLRLGGSYNEQFF
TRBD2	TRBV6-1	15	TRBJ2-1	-	TGTGCCAGCAGTGCCAGACTAGCGGCAAGTAATGAGCAGTTCTTC	CASSARLAASNEQFF
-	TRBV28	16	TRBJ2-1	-	TGTGCCAGCAGACTCCATGGCGGGGGCCAGTCGGGGGAGCAGTTCTTC	CASRLHGGGQSGEQFF
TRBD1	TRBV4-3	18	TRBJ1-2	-	TGCGCCAGCAGCCCATGGGACGAATTCGGACAGGGGAACTATGGCTACACCTTC	CASSPWDEFGQGNYGYTF
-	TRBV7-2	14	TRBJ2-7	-	TGTGCCAGCAGCTTAAAATCCAGGGGCTACGAGCAGTACTTC	CASSLKSRGYEQYF
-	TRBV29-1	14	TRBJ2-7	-	TGCAGCCCACCGACAGGGGAGGGCTCCTACGAGCAGTACTTC	CSPPTGEGSYEQYF
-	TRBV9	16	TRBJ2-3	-	TGTGCCAGCAGCGTCACCATAGGTGCAGGCGGGGATACGCAATATTTT	CASSVTIGAGGDTQYF
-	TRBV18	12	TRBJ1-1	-	TGTGCCAGCTGTGAAGGGAACACTGAAGCTTTCTTT	CASCEGNTEAFF
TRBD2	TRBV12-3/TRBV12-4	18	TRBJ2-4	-	TGTGCCAGCAGTTTTCGGCTAGCGGGGGGGCTAAGTACCCACGAGCACTACTTC	CASSFRLAGGLSTHEHYF
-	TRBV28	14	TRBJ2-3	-	TGTGCCAGCAGTTTTAGACCCTTCACAGATACGCAGTATTTT	CASSFRPFTDTQYF
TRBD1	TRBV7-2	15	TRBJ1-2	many	TGTGCCAGCAGCTTAGCCGGCAGGGGGACAGGTGGCTACACCTTC	CASSLAGRGTGGYTF
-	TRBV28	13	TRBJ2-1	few	TGTGCCAGCAACCTACAGGGTTTGAATGAGCAGTTCTTC	CASNLQGLNEQFF